This TCR beta chain comes out of a study of T cells in Graves' hyperthyroidism and ophthalmopathy. Across the study: Peripheral blood was obtained at initial diagnosis, preceding any treatment. General observations from the study: Blood shared most expanded thyroid clonotypes above 0.001. Stable hyperthyroidism and ophthalmopathy were separated using 13 V-J signatures.

The CDR3 length is 16 residues. Germline V gives CDR1 SGDLS, CDR2 YYNGEE. The trim removed 2 bases at V and 10 bases at J, leaving 11 bases unmatched. Fresh 10 ml peripheral blood yielded PBMCs. Remarks on this clonotype: The antigen remains undetermined.

RNA transcripts gave rise to amplified TCR beta CDR3 regions. The primer set for the first-round RT-PCR of the TCR CDR3 was HTBI. TCRdb re-called the multiplex PCR reads with MiXCR, one entry per CDR3 protein. Among about 600,000 distinct CDR3 sequences listed, about 14% were seen once. The chain has TRBV9 and TRBJ2-1; the match to TRBD2 covers 11 bases. Sequencing input: blood. This clonotype was sampled from a woman in her late teens or twenties with Graves' ophthalmopathy. CDR3 DNA: TGTGCCAGCAGCGTCGGGACTAGCGGCCAATGGGGGGAGCAGTTCTTC. It translates to CASSVGTSGQWGEQFF.